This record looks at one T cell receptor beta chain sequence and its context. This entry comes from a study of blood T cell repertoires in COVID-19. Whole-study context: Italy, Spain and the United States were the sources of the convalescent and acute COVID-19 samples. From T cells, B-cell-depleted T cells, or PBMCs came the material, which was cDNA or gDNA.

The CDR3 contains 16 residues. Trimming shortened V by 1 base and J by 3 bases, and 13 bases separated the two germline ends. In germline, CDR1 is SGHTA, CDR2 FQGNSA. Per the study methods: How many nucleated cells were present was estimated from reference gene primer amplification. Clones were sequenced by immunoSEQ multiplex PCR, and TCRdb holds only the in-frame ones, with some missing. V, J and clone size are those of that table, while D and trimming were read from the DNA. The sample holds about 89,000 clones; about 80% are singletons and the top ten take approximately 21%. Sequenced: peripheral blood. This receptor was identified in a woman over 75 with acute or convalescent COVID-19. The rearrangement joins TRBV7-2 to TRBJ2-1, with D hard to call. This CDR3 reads CASSLVRLVVYNEQFF. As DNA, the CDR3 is TGTGCCAGCAGCTTAGTTAGGCTAGTGGTCTACAATGAGCAGTTCTTC.